This record concerns one T cell receptor (beta chain) sequence. The junction differs from germline at one of its ends, possibly a read error. The assay was immunoSEQ multiplex PCR, and TCRdb's table has in-frame clones only and misses some. The data hold 31,000 or so clones, with 81% observed a single time. The V gene's germline CDR1 is LNHDA and CDR2 SQIVND (reference sequence). The CDR3 loop spans 14 amino acids. The sample originates from a study of OX40 agonist ivuxolimab in advanced cancers. Turning to the study itself: With a range of 23 to 79, age averaged about 58 years, and 75% to 90% were male.

This rearrangement joins TRBV19 to TRBJ1-6; D might be TRBD1 (6 bases). The clonotype originates from an adult with an advanced solid tumor such as melanoma, head and neck, liver or kidney cancer. The material was CD4+ or CD8+ T cells sorted from blood, obtained in a trial of the OX40 agonist ivuxolimab. The CDR3 nucleotides are TGTGCCGGTAGTACACAGGGTGGTGGTTCACCCCTCCACTTT. Translated: CAGSTQGGGSPLHF.